This T cell receptor beta chain was observed in a study of CD8 T cells in Susac syndrome. Study information: Patients with Susac syndrome were therapy-naive, on corticosteroids, or on intravenous immunoglobulin alone at blood draw.

Per germline, CDR1 DFQATT and CDR2 SNEGSKA (reference sequence). CDR3 length: 13 residues. The ends were cut back, 3 bases at V and 4 bases at J, with 10 bases in the middle. The authors carried out high-throughput sequencing of TCR beta. They applied it to CD8+ and CD4+ T cells obtained from blood. Study findings and constraints: Clonal expansion was absent from the CD4+ T cell repertoires in Susac syndrome.

About this clonotype itself: Its antigen is undetermined.

An input of about 0.45 to 1 ug of RNA was subjected to reverse transcription using random hexamers. TCR beta CDR3 was amplified by immunoSEQ covering 54 Vbeta and 13 Jbeta. Each CDR3 protein gets one entry after TCRdb re-called the immunoSEQ multiplex PCR reads with MiXCR. The repertoire holds 110,000 to 150,000 distinct CDR3 sequences, around 95% seen once, with more than 0.075% in the top ten. The chain recombines TRBV20-1 with TRBJ2-1, with D possibly being TRBD1 (5 bases). Sequencing was carried out using CD4+ T cells from PBMCs. This receptor was taken from a human donor with Susac syndrome. CDR3 DNA: TGCAGTGCTAGGAAAGGGGCTTACAATGAGCAGTTCTTC. This gives the protein CSARKGAYNEQFF.